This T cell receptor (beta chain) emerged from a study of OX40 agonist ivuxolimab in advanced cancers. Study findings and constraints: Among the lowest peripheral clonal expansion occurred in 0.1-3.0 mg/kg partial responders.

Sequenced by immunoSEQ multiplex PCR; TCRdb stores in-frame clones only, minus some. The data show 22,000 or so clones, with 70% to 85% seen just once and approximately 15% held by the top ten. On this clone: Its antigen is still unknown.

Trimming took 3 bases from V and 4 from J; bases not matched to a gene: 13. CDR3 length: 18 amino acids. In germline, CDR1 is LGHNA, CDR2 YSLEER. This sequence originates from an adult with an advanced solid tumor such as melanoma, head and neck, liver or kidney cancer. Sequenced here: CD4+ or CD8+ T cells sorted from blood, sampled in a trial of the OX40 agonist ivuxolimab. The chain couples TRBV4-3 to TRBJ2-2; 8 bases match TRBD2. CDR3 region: CASSQLGSGAPGTGELFF. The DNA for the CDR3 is TGCGCCAGCAGCCAGTTGGGTAGCGGGGCCCCCGGCACCGGGGAGCTGTTTTTT.